The rows below give T cell receptor beta chains drawn from one sample of a study of OX40 agonist ivuxolimab in advanced cancers. Generated by immunoSEQ multiplex PCR, the TCRdb table keeps only in-frame clones and is missing some. The sample shows about 66,000 clones, around 85% of them seen only once. The specimen comprised CD4+ or CD8+ T cells sorted from blood, sampled in a trial of the OX40 agonist ivuxolimab. These receptors were collected from an adult with an advanced solid tumor such as melanoma, head and neck, liver or kidney cancer. Both conserved end residues are part of each CDR3. A D gene is named only where the DNA matches it firmly. Only some rows state a clone size, as once, few, many or a class for expanded clones.

CDR3 length: 13; clone size: .; J gene: TRBJ2-7; V gene: TRBV10-3; D gene: .; CDR3 DNA: TGTGCCATCAGTGATTTAAAAGGGGGCGAGCAGTACTTC; CDR3 protein: CAISDLKGGEQYF
CDR3 length: 16; clone size: .; J gene: TRBJ2-7; V gene: TRBV19; D gene: TRBD2; CDR3 DNA: TGTGCCAGTAGTACCCTAAAGCGGGACCACTCCTACGAGCAGTACTTC; CDR3 protein: CASSTLKRDHSYEQYF
CDR3 length: 13; clone size: .; J gene: TRBJ2-1; V gene: TRBV19; D gene: .; CDR3 DNA: TGTGCCAGTAGTAGGTCCTCCTACAATGAGCAGTTCTTC; CDR3 protein: CASSRSSYNEQFF
CDR3 length: 15; clone size: .; J gene: TRBJ2-5; V gene: TRBV6-5; D gene: .; CDR3 DNA: TGTGCCAGCAGTTACTCGCGGGGCCGGGGCGAGACCCAGTACTTC; CDR3 protein: CASSYSRGRGETQYF
CDR3 length: 15; clone size: .; J gene: TRBJ2-6; V gene: TRBV4-1; D gene: .; CDR3 DNA: TGCGCCAGCAGCCAAACAGGGCTAGGGGCCAACGTCCTGACTTTC; CDR3 protein: CASSQTGLGANVLTF
CDR3 length: 16; clone size: once; J gene: TRBJ2-5; V gene: TRBV4-2; D gene: .; CDR3 DNA: TGTGCCAGCAGCCAAGAAGGCTCTGGTCGCGGGGAGACCCAGTACTTC; CDR3 protein: CASSQEGSGRGETQYF
CDR3 length: 14; clone size: once; J gene: TRBJ2-4; V gene: TRBV11-1; D gene: .; CDR3 DNA: TGTGCCAGCAGCCCCGGGGGAGCCAAAAACATTCAGTACTTC; CDR3 protein: CASSPGGAKNIQYF
CDR3 length: 16; clone size: .; J gene: TRBJ1-2; V gene: TRBV19; D gene: .; CDR3 DNA: TGTGCCAGTAGTATCAGGGAACGGGTTCCTAACTATGGCTACACCTTC; CDR3 protein: CASSIRERVPNYGYTF
CDR3 length: 15; clone size: .; J gene: TRBJ2-3; V gene: TRBV2; D gene: .; CDR3 DNA: TGTGCCAGCGCGTCGAGGGGGGGAGGCACAGATACGCAGTATTTT; CDR3 protein: CASASRGGGTDTQYF
CDR3 length: 15; clone size: few; J gene: TRBJ2-2; V gene: TRBV9; D gene: .; CDR3 DNA: TGTGCCAGCAGCGTAGATCCTGTGGGCACCGGGGAGCTGTTTTTT; CDR3 protein: CASSVDPVGTGELFF
CDR3 length: 14; clone size: .; J gene: TRBJ1-6; V gene: TRBV7-9; D gene: .; CDR3 DNA: TGTGCCAGCAGCCTCCTCGGGGGAGATTCACCCCTCCACTTT; CDR3 protein: CASSLLGGDSPLHF
CDR3 length: 12; clone size: few; J gene: TRBJ1-2; V gene: TRBV27; D gene: TRBD1; CDR3 DNA: TGTGCCAGCAGTTCGACAGGGAATGGCTACACCTTC; CDR3 protein: CASSSTGNGYTF
CDR3 length: 16; clone size: .; J gene: TRBJ1-1; V gene: TRBV5-3; D gene: .; CDR3 DNA: TGTGCCAGAAGATTTGGGGGTTCGGAGGCGAACACTGAAGCTTTCTTT; CDR3 protein: CARRFGGSEANTEAFF
CDR3 length: 12; clone size: .; J gene: TRBJ2-1; V gene: TRBV2; D gene: TRBD1; CDR3 DNA: TGTGCCAGCAGGGACTCCGGGACAGGGGGGTTCTTC; CDR3 protein: CASRDSGTGGFF
CDR3 length: 14; clone size: .; J gene: TRBJ1-4; V gene: TRBV5-1; D gene: .; CDR3 DNA: TGCGCCAGCAGCCGAGGGGGGGAAGCTGAAAAACTGTTTTTT; CDR3 protein: CASSRGGEAEKLFF
CDR3 length: 15; clone size: .; J gene: TRBJ1-5; V gene: TRBV10-3; D gene: .; CDR3 DNA: TGTGCCATCAGAGAGGATGAAGGGGCCAATCAGCCCCAGCATTTT; CDR3 protein: CAIREDEGANQPQHF
CDR3 length: 12; clone size: .; J gene: TRBJ1-4; V gene: TRBV7-9; D gene: TRBD1; CDR3 DNA: TGTGCCGGGGGACAGCGACAGGAAAAACTGTTTTTT; CDR3 protein: CAGGQRQEKLFF
CDR3 length: 13; clone size: few; J gene: TRBJ2-1; V gene: TRBV25-1; D gene: .; CDR3 DNA: TGTGCCAGCAGTGATCCCGGCCCCAATGAGCAGTTCTTC; CDR3 protein: CASSDPGPNEQFF
CDR3 length: 17; clone size: few; J gene: TRBJ1-1; V gene: TRBV7-9; D gene: .; CDR3 DNA: TGTGCCAGCAGCTCAGAACCCTTAGGGGTCCTCAACACTGAAGCTTTCTTT; CDR3 protein: CASSSEPLGVLNTEAFF
CDR3 length: 16; clone size: .; J gene: TRBJ1-5; V gene: TRBV30; D gene: .; CDR3 DNA: TGTGCCTGGAGCGCTGGTGGAGGACGTGCGAATCAGCCCCAGCATTTT; CDR3 protein: CAWSAGGGRANQPQHF
CDR3 length: 15; clone size: .; J gene: TRBJ2-3; V gene: TRBV4-1; D gene: TRBD2; CDR3 DNA: TGCGCCAGCAGCCAAATGGCGGGGGGTACAGATACGCAGTATTTT; CDR3 protein: CASSQMAGGTDTQYF
CDR3 length: 14; clone size: .; J gene: TRBJ1-1; V gene: TRBV19; D gene: .; CDR3 DNA: TGTGCCAGTAGCCCTTGGTCAGGACAGACTGAAGCTTTCTTT; CDR3 protein: CASSPWSGQTEAFF
CDR3 length: 17; clone size: few; J gene: TRBJ1-3; V gene: TRBV30; D gene: TRBD1; CDR3 DNA: TGTGCCTGGATCACCTACGGGACAGGTTTCTCTGGAAACACCATATATTTT; CDR3 protein: CAWITYGTGFSGNTIYF
CDR3 length: 15; clone size: .; J gene: TRBJ2-7; V gene: TRBV4-1; D gene: TRBD2; CDR3 DNA: TGCGCCAGCAGCCAGGGCGGGGGGGCTCTCTACGAGCAGTACTTC; CDR3 protein: CASSQGGGALYEQYF